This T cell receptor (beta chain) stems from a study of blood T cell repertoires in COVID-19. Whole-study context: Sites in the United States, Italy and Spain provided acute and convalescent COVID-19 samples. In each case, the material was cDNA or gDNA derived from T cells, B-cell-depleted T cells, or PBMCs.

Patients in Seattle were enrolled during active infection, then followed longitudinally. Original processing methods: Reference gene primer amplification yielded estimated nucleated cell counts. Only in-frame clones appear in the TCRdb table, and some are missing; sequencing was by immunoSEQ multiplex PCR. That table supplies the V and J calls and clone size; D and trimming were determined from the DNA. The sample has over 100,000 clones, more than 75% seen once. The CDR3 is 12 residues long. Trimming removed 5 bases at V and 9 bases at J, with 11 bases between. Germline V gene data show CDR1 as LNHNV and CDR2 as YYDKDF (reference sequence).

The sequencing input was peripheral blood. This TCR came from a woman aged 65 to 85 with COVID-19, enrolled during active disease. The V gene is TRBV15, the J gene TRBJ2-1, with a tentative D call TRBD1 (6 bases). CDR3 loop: CATSLQGAEQFF. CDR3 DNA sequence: TGTGCCACCAGCCTACAGGGCGCTGAGCAGTTCTTC.